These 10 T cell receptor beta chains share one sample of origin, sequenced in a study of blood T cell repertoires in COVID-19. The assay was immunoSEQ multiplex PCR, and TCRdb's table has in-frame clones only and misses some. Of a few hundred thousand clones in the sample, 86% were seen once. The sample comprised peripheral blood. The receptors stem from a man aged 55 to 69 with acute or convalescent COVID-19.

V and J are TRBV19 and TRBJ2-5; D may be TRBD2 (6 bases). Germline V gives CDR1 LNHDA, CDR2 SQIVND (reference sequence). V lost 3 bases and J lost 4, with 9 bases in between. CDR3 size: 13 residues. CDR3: CASSIKEGETQYF. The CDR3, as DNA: TGTGCCAGTAGTATTAAGGAGGGAGAGACCCAGTACTTC.

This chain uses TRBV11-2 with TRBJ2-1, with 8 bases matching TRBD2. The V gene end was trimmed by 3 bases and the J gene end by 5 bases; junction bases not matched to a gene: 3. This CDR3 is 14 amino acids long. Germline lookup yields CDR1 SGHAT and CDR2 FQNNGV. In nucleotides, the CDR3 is TGTGCCAGCAGCTTTATTAGCGGGAACAATGAGCAGTTCTTC. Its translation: CASSFISGNNEQFF.

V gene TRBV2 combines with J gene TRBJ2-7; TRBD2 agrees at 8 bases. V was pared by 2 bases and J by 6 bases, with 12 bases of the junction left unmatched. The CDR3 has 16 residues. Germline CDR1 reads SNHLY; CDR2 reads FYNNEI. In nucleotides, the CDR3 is TGTGCCAGCAGTGAAAGAGGAGGCGGGAGGCCCTCCGAGCAGTACTTC. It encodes CASSERGGGRPSEQYF.

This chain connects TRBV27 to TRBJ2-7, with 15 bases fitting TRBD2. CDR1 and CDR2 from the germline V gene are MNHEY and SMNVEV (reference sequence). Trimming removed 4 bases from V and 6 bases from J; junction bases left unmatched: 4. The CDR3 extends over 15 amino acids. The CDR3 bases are TGTGCCAGCAGTTCCGGGACTAGCGGGAGGCCCGAGCAGTACTTC. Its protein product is CASSSGTSGRPEQYF.

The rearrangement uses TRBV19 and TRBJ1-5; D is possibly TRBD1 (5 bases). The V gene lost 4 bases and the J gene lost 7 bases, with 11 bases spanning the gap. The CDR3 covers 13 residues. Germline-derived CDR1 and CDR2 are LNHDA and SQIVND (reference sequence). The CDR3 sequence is CASSTGQGQPQHF. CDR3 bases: TGTGCCAGTAGTACAGGGCAAGGGCAGCCCCAGCATTTT.

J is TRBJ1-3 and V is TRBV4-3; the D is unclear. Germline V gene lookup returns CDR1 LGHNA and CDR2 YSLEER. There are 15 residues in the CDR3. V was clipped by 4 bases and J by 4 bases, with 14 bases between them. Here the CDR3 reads CASSRGDSLGNTIYF. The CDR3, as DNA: TGCGCCAGCAGCCGTGGAGACTCCCTCGGAAACACCATATATTTT.

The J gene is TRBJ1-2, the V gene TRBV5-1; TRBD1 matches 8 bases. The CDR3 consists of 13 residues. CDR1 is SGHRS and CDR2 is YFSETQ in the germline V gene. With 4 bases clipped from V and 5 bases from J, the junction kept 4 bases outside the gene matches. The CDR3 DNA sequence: TGCGCCAGCAGCACGGACAGGGAGTATGGCTACACCTTC. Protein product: CASSTDREYGYTF.

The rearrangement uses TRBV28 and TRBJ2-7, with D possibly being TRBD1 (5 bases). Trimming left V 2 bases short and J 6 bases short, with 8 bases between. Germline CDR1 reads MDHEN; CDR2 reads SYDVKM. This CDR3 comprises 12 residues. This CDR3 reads CASSLAGREQYF. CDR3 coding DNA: TGTGCCAGCAGTTTAGCAGGGCGCGAGCAGTACTTC. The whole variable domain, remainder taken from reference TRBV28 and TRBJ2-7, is DVKVTQSSRYLVKRTGEKVFLECVQDMDHENMFWYRQDPGLGLRLIYFSYDVKMKEKGDIPEGYSVSREKKERFSLILESASTNQTSMYLCASSLAGREQYFGPGTRLTVT.

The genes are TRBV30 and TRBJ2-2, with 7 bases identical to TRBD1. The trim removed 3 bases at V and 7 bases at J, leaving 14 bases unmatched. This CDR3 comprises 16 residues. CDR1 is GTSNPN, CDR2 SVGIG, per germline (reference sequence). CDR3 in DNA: TGTGCCTGGAGCGGTTGGGTCGCAGGGGGAGTCGGGGAGCTGTTTTTT. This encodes CAWSGWVAGGVGELFF.

In DNA, the CDR3 is TGTGCCAGTCTCCCTAGCGGGAGGTCCCTTGGCGGGGAGCTGTTTTTT. Translation gives CASLPSGRSLGGELFF. The J gene is TRBJ2-2, the V gene TRBV19; 11 bases agree with TRBD2. The V gene's germline CDR1 is LNHDA and CDR2 SQIVND (reference sequence). The trim removed 8 bases at V and 7 bases at J, leaving 12 bases unmatched. This CDR3 is 16 amino acids long. The variable domain in full, with the rest retrieved from reference TRBV19 and TRBJ2-2, is DGGITQSPKYLFRKEGQNVTLSCEQNLNHDAMYWYRQDPGQGLRLIYYSQIVNDFQKGDIAEGYSVSREKKESFPLTVTSAQKNPTAFYLCASLPSGRSLGGELFFGEGSRLTVL.